Listed below are T cell receptor beta chains from one sample, sequenced in a study of T cell responses to AZD1222 COVID-19 vaccine. Using immunoSEQ multiplex PCR, the repertoire was profiled, and TCRdb retains in-frame clones only, with some absent. The sample has around 95,000 clones; about nine tenths are singletons. The starting material was peripheral blood, obtained on day 0 of AZD1222 vaccination. These receptors were obtained from an adult in good health. CDR3s include the opening cysteine and the closing phenylalanine or tryptophan. The D gene is left open where the match is weak. Size is stated for part of the rows, as once, few or many counts, or as a class when the clone is expanded.

CDR3aa: CATSTRTGEIMSGANVLTF
CDR3nt: TGTGCCACCAGCACCCGGACAGGGGAAATTATGTCTGGGGCCAACGTCCTGACTTTC
v_gene: TRBV15
d_gene: TRBD1
abundance: NA
j_gene: TRBJ2-6

CDR3aa: CASSIPPGLAGEIGNEQFF
CDR3nt: TGTGCCAGCAGTATCCCCCCGGGACTAGCGGGAGAAATCGGCAATGAGCAGTTCTTC
v_gene: TRBV28
d_gene: TRBD2
abundance: NA
j_gene: TRBJ2-1

CDR3aa: CASTPTGGNNQPQHF
CDR3nt: TGTGCCAGCACCCCGACAGGGGGAAACAATCAGCCCCAGCATTTT
v_gene: TRBV2
d_gene: TRBD1
abundance: NA
j_gene: TRBJ1-5

CDR3aa: CASSLTISGSYEQYF
CDR3nt: TGTGCCAGCAGCCTAACGATAAGCGGCTCCTACGAGCAGTACTTC
v_gene: TRBV4-2
d_gene: NA
abundance: NA
j_gene: TRBJ2-7

CDR3aa: CASSLVGGSNQPQHF
CDR3nt: TGTGCCAGCAGCTTAGTGGGGGGCAGCAATCAGCCCCAGCATTTT
v_gene: TRBV7-9
d_gene: NA
abundance: NA
j_gene: TRBJ1-5

CDR3aa: CASSASTGGYTEAFF
CDR3nt: TGTGCCAGCAGCGCATCGACAGGGGGTTACACTGAAGCTTTCTTT
v_gene: TRBV5-6
d_gene: TRBD1
abundance: NA
j_gene: TRBJ1-1

CDR3aa: CAISEGSVDQPQHF
CDR3nt: TGTGCCATCAGTGAGGGGTCAGTCGATCAGCCCCAGCATTTT
v_gene: TRBV10-3
d_gene: NA
abundance: once
j_gene: TRBJ1-5

CDR3aa: CASSLPGQISGNTIYF
CDR3nt: TGTGCCAGCAGTCTCCCGGGACAGATCTCTGGAAACACCATATATTTT
v_gene: TRBV27
d_gene: TRBD1
abundance: NA
j_gene: TRBJ1-3

CDR3aa: CASSVAGTRGLDTQYF
CDR3nt: TGTGCCAGCAGCGTTGCCGGGACTAGAGGGCTAGATACGCAGTATTTT
v_gene: TRBV9
d_gene: TRBD2
abundance: NA
j_gene: TRBJ2-3

CDR3aa: CASSSEGPTADTQYF
CDR3nt: TGTGCCAGCAGCTCAGAGGGACCAACGGCAGATACGCAGTATTTT
v_gene: TRBV13
d_gene: NA
abundance: NA
j_gene: TRBJ2-3

CDR3aa: CASRRQQGGYGYTF
CDR3nt: TGTGCCAGCCGACGACAACAGGGGGGCTATGGCTACACCTTC
v_gene: TRBV27
d_gene: TRBD1
abundance: once
j_gene: TRBJ1-2

CDR3aa: CASSPTGEREYF
CDR3nt: TGTGCCAGTAGTCCCACGGGTGAAAGGGAGTACTTC
v_gene: TRBV19
d_gene: NA
abundance: NA
j_gene: TRBJ2-7

CDR3aa: CSVEGAGSTDTQYF
CDR3nt: TGCAGCGTTGAGGGGGCAGGCTCCACAGATACGCAGTATTTT
v_gene: TRBV29-1
d_gene: NA
abundance: once
j_gene: TRBJ2-3

CDR3aa: CAWSRGQGNSPLHF
CDR3nt: TGTGCCTGGAGTCGCGGACAGGGAAATTCACCCCTCCACTTT
v_gene: TRBV30
d_gene: TRBD1
abundance: NA
j_gene: TRBJ1-6

CDR3aa: CASSHPDSTMEQFF
CDR3nt: TGTGCCAGCAGCCATCCTGACAGCACAATGGAGCAGTTCTTC
v_gene: TRBV3-1/TRBV3-2
d_gene: NA
abundance: NA
j_gene: TRBJ2-1

CDR3aa: CASSFGYEQFF
CDR3nt: TGCGCCAGCAGCTTCGGGTACGAGCAGTTCTTC
v_gene: TRBV5-1
d_gene: NA
abundance: NA
j_gene: TRBJ2-1

CDR3aa: CASSHRTAIFYGYTF
CDR3nt: TGTGCCAGCAGTCACCGGACAGCCATATTCTATGGCTACACCTTC
v_gene: TRBV5-8
d_gene: NA
abundance: NA
j_gene: TRBJ1-2

CDR3aa: CASSLGLQETQYF
CDR3nt: TGTGCCAGCAGCTTGGGACTCCAAGAGACCCAGTACTTC
v_gene: TRBV11-2
d_gene: NA
abundance: NA
j_gene: TRBJ2-5

CDR3aa: CASSVGVYQPQHF
CDR3nt: TGTGCCAGTAGTGTAGGGGTATATCAGCCCCAGCATTTT
v_gene: TRBV19
d_gene: NA
abundance: NA
j_gene: TRBJ1-5

CDR3aa: CASSPGTAYEQYF
CDR3nt: TGCGCCAGCAGTCCCGGGACAGCCTACGAGCAGTACTTC
v_gene: TRBV10-1
d_gene: TRBD1
abundance: NA
j_gene: TRBJ2-7

CDR3aa: CASSLGSYEQYF
CDR3nt: TGTGCCAGCAGTTTAGGGTCCTACGAGCAGTACTTC
v_gene: TRBV12-3/TRBV12-4
d_gene: NA
abundance: NA
j_gene: TRBJ2-7

CDR3aa: CASSLNNQPQHF
CDR3nt: TGTGCCAGCAGTTTAAACAATCAGCCCCAGCATTTT
v_gene: TRBV28
d_gene: NA
abundance: NA
j_gene: TRBJ1-5

CDR3aa: CASIIAGTSAAWGEQFF
CDR3nt: TGTGCCAGCATCATTGCCGGGACTAGCGCTGCGTGGGGTGAGCAGTTCTTC
v_gene: TRBV5-8
d_gene: TRBD2
abundance: NA
j_gene: TRBJ2-1

CDR3aa: CASSPELAPTYNEQFF
CDR3nt: TGTGCCAGCAGCCCCGAACTAGCGCCCACCTACAATGAGCAGTTCTTC
v_gene: TRBV5-6
d_gene: TRBD2
abundance: NA
j_gene: TRBJ2-1

CDR3aa: CATSLDGKAWGEQYF
CDR3nt: TGTGCCACCAGCCTTGACGGGAAGGCGTGGGGCGAGCAGTACTTC
v_gene: TRBV15
d_gene: NA
abundance: NA
j_gene: TRBJ2-7